These 15 T cell receptor beta chains were sequenced from one sample in a study of T cells after yellow fever vaccination (dated by TCRdb to about 2019). The label giving this sample's treatment or condition can be read as: live attenuated yellow fever vaccine strain. The library was built by means of 5' RACE. Sequencing instrument: Illumina HiSeq 2500. TCRdb redid the processing of the public reads, applying fastp at Q25 and MiXCR, and retained in-frame beta chains. Every entry covers one CDR3 protein and lists the most common genes and DNA from its rows. This sample holds 80,000 to 100,000 distinct CDR3 sequences; approximately 8.4% were observed only once. The ten largest clones represent around 16% of the sample. Sequenced here: CD8+ T cells not binding an NS4B(214-222) dextramer, sorted from PBMCs, sampled about 2 weeks after the first yellow fever vaccination. Sample cell subset or site, as interpreted from the label and publication: NS4B epitope dextramer-negative CD8 T cells. The receptors shown here come from a young man who received the YFV17D yellow fever vaccine.

CDR3 in DNA: TGCGCCAGCAGCGGGAGCTCCTACAATGAGCAGTTCTTC. This codes for CASSGSSYNEQFF. The chain couples TRBV5-1 to TRBJ2-1; a weak D match, TRBD2 (5 bases). Looked up from germline, CDR1 is SGHRS and CDR2 is YFSETQ. The CDR3 sequence is 13 residues long. Trimming pared 4 bases from V and 0 bases from J, leaving 5 bases between. The variable domain in full, with the rest retrieved from reference TRBV5-1 and TRBJ2-1, is KAGVTQTPRYLIKTRGQQVTLSCSPISGHRSVSWYQQTPGQGLQFLFEYFSETQRNKGNFPGRFSGRQFSNSRSEMNVSTLELGDSALYLCASSGSSYNEQFFGPGTRLTVL.

This clonotype has only a few counts. V is TRBV12-3 or TRBV12-4 and J is TRBJ1-4, with 8 bases that match TRBD1. Trimming removed 5 bases from V and 4 bases from J; junction bases left unmatched: 3. The CDR3 extends over 14 amino acids. The CDR3 sequence: CASSRTGINEKLFF. The CDR3, as DNA: TGTGCCAGCAGTAGGACAGGGATTAATGAAAAACTGTTTTTT.

In this sample, this clonotype turned up a few times. V is TRBV7-9 and J is TRBJ1-1; D gene uncertain. Per the germline V gene, CDR1 is SEHNR and CDR2 is FQNEAQ (reference sequence). V lost 4 bases and J 1 base, leaving 10 bases between the germline ends. The CDR3 sequence is 14 residues long. The CDR3 spells CASSSKTQNTEAFF. CDR3 nucleotides: TGTGCCAGCAGCTCTAAGACACAGAACACTGAAGCTTTCTTT.

In this sample, this clonotype turned up a few times. The gene calls are TRBV6-2 or TRBV6-3 and TRBJ2-5; 7 bases line up with TRBD2. The trim removed 3 bases at V and 2 bases at J, leaving 6 bases unmatched. CDR3 length equals 15 residues. CDR1 and CDR2 (germline): MNHEY, SVGEGT. Written as DNA, the CDR3 is TGTGCCAGCAGTTATGGGGGGGAGCCACAAGAGACCCAGTACTTC. Translating it yields CASSYGGEPQETQYF.

A few counts support this clonotype. The chain combines TRBV6-5 with TRBJ1-5; D gene unclear. V lost 2 bases, J lost 2 bases, and 13 bases lay in between. Germline V gene lookup returns CDR1 MNHEY and CDR2 SVGAGI. CDR3 length: 16 residues. CDR3 amino acids: CASSYVRRSGNQPQHF. The DNA of the CDR3 is TGTGCCAGCAGTTACGTCAGGCGAAGTGGCAATCAGCCCCAGCATTTT.

This clonotype was picked up a small number of times. The CDR3 is CASSPSGEQFF. The CDR3 region has the DNA TGTGCCAGCAGCCCAAGCGGTGAGCAGTTCTTC. This rearrangement joins TRBV6-2 or TRBV6-3 to TRBJ2-1; D is possibly TRBD2 (5 bases). CDR1 is MNHEY, CDR2 SVGEGT, per germline. The CDR3 has 11 amino acids. V lost 6 bases to trimming and J lost 9 bases, with 9 bases between them.

This clonotype has more than one count but fewer than ten. CDR3 region: CASSTGLAGNEQFF. For the CDR3, the DNA is TGTGCCAGCAGCACCGGACTAGCGGGCAATGAGCAGTTCTTC. The V and J genes are TRBV7-9 and TRBJ2-1, with 11 bases that match TRBD2. V was clipped by 5 bases and J by 6 bases; unmatched bases: 3. Germline CDR1 reads SEHNR; CDR2 reads FQNEAQ (reference sequence). The CDR3 is 14 residues long. Together with reference TRBV7-9 and TRBJ2-1, the CDR3 gives the full variable domain: DTGVSQNPRHKITKRGQNVTFRCDPISEHNRLYWYRQTLGQGPEFLTYFQNEAQLEKSRLLSDRFSAERPKGSFSTLEIQRTEQGDSAMYLCASSTGLAGNEQFFGPGTRLTVL.

This chain connects TRBV20-1 to TRBJ2-1; D gene ambiguous. Germline V gene lookup returns CDR1 DFQATT and CDR2 SNEGSKA (reference sequence). V lost 3 bases to trimming and J lost 6 bases, with 21 bases between them. CDR3 length equals 16 residues. The CDR3 DNA reads TGCAGTGCTAGCATCTCGTATGGCCGTCCAGGCAATGAGCAGTTCTTC. Its protein is CSASISYGRPGNEQFF.

This clonotype has a handful of counts. This chain joins TRBV2 and TRBJ2-2, with unresolved D. The CDR3 length is 12 residues. V was shortened by 8 bases and J by 0 bases, with 4 bases between the two germline ends. Germline lookup yields CDR1 SNHLY and CDR2 FYNNEI. CDR3 coding DNA: TGTGCCAGCCAAGCGAACACCGGGGAGCTGTTTTTT. This translates into CASQANTGELFF.

This sequence joins TRBV15 and TRBJ2-7, with D possibly TRBD2 on 6 matching bases. The CDR3 is 14 residues long. V shed 6 bases and J shed 5 bases, with 17 bases lying between them. CDR1 is LNHNV, CDR2 YYDKDF, per germline (reference sequence). The CDR3 loop reads CATSPRRESDEQYF. Written as DNA, the CDR3 is TGTGCCACCAGTCCCCGCCGGGAGTCGGACGAGCAGTACTTC.

The gene calls are TRBV21-1 and TRBJ2-5; the table assigns TRBD2, which was not confirmed against the DNA. TRBV21-1 is a pseudogene locus. There are 17 residues in the CDR3. DNA of the CDR3: TGTGCCAGCAGCATCCCTGAAACGAAGGCCCATCGGGAGACCCAGTACTTC. Protein sequence: CASSIPETKAHRETQYF.

This clonotype was picked up a small number of times. The chain has TRBV28 and TRBJ2-3; a weak D match, TRBD1 (6 bases). V was trimmed by 5 bases and J by 7 bases, leaving 22 bases between them. The CDR3 spans 16 residues. The germline V gene encodes CDR1 MDHEN and CDR2 SYDVKM. The DNA of the CDR3 is TGTGCCAGCAGTCTGACCACAGGGATGACTTGGTATACGCAGTATTTT. This gives the protein CASSLTTGMTWYTQYF.

The chain is built from TRBV7-6 and TRBJ1-1; no definite D call. The V gene's germline CDR1 is SGHVS and CDR2 FNYEAQ. The CDR3 contains 12 residues. With 6 bases removed from V and 5 bases from J, the gap between germline ends came to 10 bases. The CDR3 nucleotides are TGTGCCAGCAGTTACGGCGGAACTGAAGCTTTCTTT. This translates into CASSYGGTEAFF.

Of note for this clonotype: An end of the junction differs from the germline gene, which may be a read error. This chain links TRBV6-5 with TRBJ1-4; D remains unclear. The CDR3 is 16 amino acids. CDR1 and CDR2 (germline): MNHEY, SVGAGI. CDR3: CASSYSESLTTEKLFF. CDR3 DNA: TGTGCCAGCAGTTACTCCGAGAGCTTGACTACTGAAAAACTGTTTTTT.

There are a few counts of this clonotype. This chain uses TRBV28 with TRBJ2-7; 7 bases match TRBD1. There are 13 residues in the CDR3. V dropped 2 bases and J dropped 3; count of bases not matched to a gene: 1. Germline values: CDR1 MDHEN, CDR2 SYDVKM. The CDR3 here is CASSLTGVYEQYV. The CDR3 DNA reads TGTGCCAGCAGTTTAACAGGGGTCTACGAGCAGTACGTC.